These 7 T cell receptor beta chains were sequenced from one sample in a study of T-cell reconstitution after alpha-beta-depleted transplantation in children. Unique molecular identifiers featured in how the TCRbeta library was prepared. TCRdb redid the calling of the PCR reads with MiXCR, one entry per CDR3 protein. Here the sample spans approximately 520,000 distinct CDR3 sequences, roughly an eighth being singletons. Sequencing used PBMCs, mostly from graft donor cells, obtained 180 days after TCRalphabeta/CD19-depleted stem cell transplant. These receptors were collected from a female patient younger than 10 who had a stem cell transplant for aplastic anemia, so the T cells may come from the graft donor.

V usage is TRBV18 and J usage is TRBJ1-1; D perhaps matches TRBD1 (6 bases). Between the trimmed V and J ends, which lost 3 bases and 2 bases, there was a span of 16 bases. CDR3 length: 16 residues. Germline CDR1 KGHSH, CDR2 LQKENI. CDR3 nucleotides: TGTGCCAGCTCACCCCGGGGGGGGGCCTCCAACACTGAAGCTTTCTTT. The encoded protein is CASSPRGGASNTEAFF.

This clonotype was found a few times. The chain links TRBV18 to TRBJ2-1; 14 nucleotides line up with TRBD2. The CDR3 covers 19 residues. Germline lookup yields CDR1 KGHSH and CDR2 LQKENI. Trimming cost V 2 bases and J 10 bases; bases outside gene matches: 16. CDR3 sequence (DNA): TGTGCCAGCTCACCATTCAACTTCGGACTAGCGGGAGGAAGTGGGGAGCAGTTCTTC. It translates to CASSPFNFGLAGGSGEQFF.

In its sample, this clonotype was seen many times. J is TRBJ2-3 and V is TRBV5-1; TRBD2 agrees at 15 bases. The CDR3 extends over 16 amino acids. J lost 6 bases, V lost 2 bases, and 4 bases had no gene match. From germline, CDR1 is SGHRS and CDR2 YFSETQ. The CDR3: CASSFGLAGGLDTQYF. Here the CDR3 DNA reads TGCGCCAGCAGCTTCGGACTAGCGGGAGGGCTGGATACGCAGTATTTT.

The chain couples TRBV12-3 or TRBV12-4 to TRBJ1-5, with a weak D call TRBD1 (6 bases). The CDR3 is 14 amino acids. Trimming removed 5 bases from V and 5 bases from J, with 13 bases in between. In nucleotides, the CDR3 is TGTGCCAGCAGTCAAGGAAGGGGGTATCAGCCCCAGCATTTT. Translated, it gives CASSQGRGYQPQHF.

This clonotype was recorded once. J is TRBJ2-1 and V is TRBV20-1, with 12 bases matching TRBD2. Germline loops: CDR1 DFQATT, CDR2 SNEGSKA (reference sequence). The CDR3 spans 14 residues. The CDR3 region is CSPQTGTSGNEQFF. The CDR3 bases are TGCAGCCCACAGACCGGGACTAGCGGGAATGAGCAGTTCTTC.

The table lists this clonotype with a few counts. The CDR3 region has the DNA TGCGCCAGCAGCCACAGAGATCCTAGCACAGATACGCAGTATTTT. Amino acids: CASSHRDPSTDTQYF. The chain has TRBV4-3 and TRBJ2-3; D ambiguous. Between the trimmed V and J ends, which lost 3 bases and 0 bases, there was a span of 10 bases. Germline values: CDR1 LGHNA, CDR2 YSLEER. This CDR3 contains 15 residues.

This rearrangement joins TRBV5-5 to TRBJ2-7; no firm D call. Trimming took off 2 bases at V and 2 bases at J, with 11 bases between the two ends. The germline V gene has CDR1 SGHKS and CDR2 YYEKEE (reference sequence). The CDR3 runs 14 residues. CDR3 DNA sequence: TGTGCCAGCAGCTTTATGGGCCCTACCTACGAGCAGTACGTC. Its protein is CASSFMGPTYEQYV.